This T cell receptor beta chain was recorded in a study of OX40 agonist ivuxolimab in advanced cancers. Overall study context: Patients received intravenous ivuxolimab every 2 weeks at 0.01 to 10 mg/kg. Hepatocellular carcinoma, melanoma, renal cell or head and neck cancer occurred in dose-escalation patients. Regarding the study as a whole: In CD8+ T cells, expanded clones were on average more numerous than in CD4+.

To note about this clone: Its antigen is currently unknown.

CDR3 size: 12 residues. Germline-derived CDR1 and CDR2 are SGHDT and YYEEEE. V was cut by 2 bases and J by 6 bases, with 9 bases left in between. Only in-frame clones appear in the TCRdb table, and some are missing; sequencing was by immunoSEQ multiplex PCR. Here the sample spans approximately 100,000 clones, roughly 89% being singletons. The sequence came from an adult with an advanced solid tumor such as melanoma, head and neck, liver or kidney cancer. The J gene is TRBJ2-7, the V gene TRBV5-6; TRBD1 is a possible D gene (5 bases). The specimen was CD4+ or CD8+ T cells sorted from blood, collected in a trial of the OX40 agonist ivuxolimab. The CDR3 is CASSLRQGEQYF. CDR3 coding DNA: TGTGCCAGCAGCTTACGGCAGGGCGAGCAGTACTTC.